The present entry profiles one T cell receptor beta chain with its context. Original processing notes: Amplification with reference gene primers provided the estimates of nucleated cell counts. Measured with immunoSEQ multiplex PCR; TCRdb has only the in-frame clones, and not every one. The V and J calls and clone size were taken over from that table, and D and trimming were inferred from the DNA. In the table there are about 170,000 clones, about 85% of which are singletons. Germline loops: CDR1 LNHDA, CDR2 SQIVND (reference sequence). This CDR3 comprises 17 residues. V lost 3 bases and J lost 3, with 20 bases in between. The sample comes from a study of blood T cell repertoires in COVID-19. Study-level background: The United States, Italy and Spain supplied acute and convalescent COVID-19 samples.

The origin of this receptor is a man aged 60 to 75 who had recovered from COVID-19. Input material: peripheral blood. The chain couples TRBV19 to TRBJ2-5, with D maybe TRBD2 (6 bases). CDR3: CASSIASFGGVEETQYF. CDR3 sequence (DNA): TGTGCCAGTAGTATCGCGTCTTTCGGAGGGGTTGAAGAGACCCAGTACTTC.